This is a list of T cell receptor beta chains from one sample in a study of T cell responses to AZD1222 COVID-19 vaccine. Only in-frame clones appear in the TCRdb table, and some are missing; sequencing was by immunoSEQ multiplex PCR. This repertoire shows approximately 120,000 clones, roughly 86% found once; its top ten account for around 4%. The sequenced sample was peripheral blood, obtained 28 days after the second AZD1222 dose. These receptor sequences come from an adult who received the AZD1222 COVID-19 vaccine. Both conserved end residues are part of each CDR3. D genes are given only for firm matches. The size of a clone is reported for some rows only, either as once, few or many, or as a class for expanded clones.

V: TRBV7-2; size: .; D: .; J: TRBJ2-7; DNA: TGTGCCAGCAGTTATGACAGGTTATACGAGCAGTACTTC; CDR3: CASSYDRLYEQYF
V: TRBV5-1; size: .; D: .; J: TRBJ1-5; DNA: TGCGCCAGCAGCCCGGCGACCGGGAGGCAGCCCCAGCATTTT; CDR3: CASSPATGRQPQHF
V: TRBV9; size: .; D: TRBD1; J: TRBJ1-5; DNA: TGTGCCAGCAGCGTCGGACAGGGGGCGTTAGAGCCCCAGCATTTT; CDR3: CASSVGQGALEPQHF
V: TRBV7-8; size: .; D: .; J: TRBJ2-1; DNA: TGTGCCAGCAGCCGAGACAGGGAGCAGTTCTTC; CDR3: CASSRDREQFF
V: TRBV11-2; size: .; D: .; J: TRBJ2-2; DNA: TGTGCCAGCAGCTACCAGGGGTTCGGGGAGCTGTTTTTT; CDR3: CASSYQGFGELFF
V: TRBV11-3; size: .; D: .; J: TRBJ2-1; DNA: TGTGCCAGCAGCTTAGAGGGGAGCTCCTACAATGAGCAGTTCTTC; CDR3: CASSLEGSSYNEQFF
V: TRBV12-3/TRBV12-4; size: .; D: TRBD1; J: TRBJ1-1; DNA: TGTGCCAGCACGGACAGGGGGGACACTGAAGCTTTCTTT; CDR3: CASTDRGDTEAFF
V: TRBV13; size: .; D: .; J: TRBJ1-1; DNA: TGTGCCAGCAGCCCAGGGGCTTTCTTT; CDR3: CASSPGAFF
V: TRBV27; size: .; D: TRBD1; J: TRBJ1-3; DNA: TGTGCCAGCAGTTCCCAGGGGGACACCATATATTTT; CDR3: CASSSQGDTIYF
V: TRBV10-3; size: .; D: TRBD2; J: TRBJ2-7; DNA: TGTGCCATCGGGGCGGGAGGGTACGAGCAGTACTTC; CDR3: CAIGAGGYEQYF
V: TRBV6-5; size: .; D: TRBD1; J: TRBJ2-7; DNA: TGTGCCAGCAGTTACTCAGGGGGCGGCTACGAGCAGTACTTC; CDR3: CASSYSGGGYEQYF
V: TRBV6-2/TRBV6-3; size: .; D: TRBD2; J: TRBJ2-7; DNA: TGTGCCAGCAGTAGCGGGGGGGCATGGTCCTACGAGCAGTACTTC; CDR3: CASSSGGAWSYEQYF
V: TRBV7-8; size: .; D: .; J: TRBJ1-4; DNA: TGTGCCAGCAGCTCACAGGGACGGGGAAAACTGTTTTTT; CDR3: CASSSQGRGKLFF
V: TRBV30; size: .; D: .; J: TRBJ2-5; DNA: TGTGCCTGGAGTCGACCTGAGTATTATGGGACCCAGTACTTC; CDR3: CAWSRPEYYGTQYF
V: TRBV10-2; size: .; D: .; J: TRBJ2-1; DNA: TGCGCCAGCAGTGCAGGGTGGGACGGCAATGAGCAGTTCTTC; CDR3: CASSAGWDGNEQFF
V: TRBV19; size: .; D: .; J: TRBJ1-2; DNA: TGTGCCAGTAGTATAGAGCATCAGGCCGCTAACTATGGCTACACCTTC; CDR3: CASSIEHQAANYGYTF
V: TRBV4-2; size: .; D: TRBD2; J: TRBJ2-1; DNA: TGTGCCAGCAGCCAAGATGGGCTAGCGGGGGTCTACAATGAGCAGTTCTTC; CDR3: CASSQDGLAGVYNEQFF
V: TRBV28; size: .; D: .; J: TRBJ1-2; DNA: TGTGCCAGCAGCCTCGCAGGGGCTGCCTCCCCTGGCTACACCTTC; CDR3: CASSLAGAASPGYTF
V: TRBV29-1; size: .; D: .; J: TRBJ2-3; DNA: TGCAGCGTGATTGGTAGGGGCACAGATACGCAGTATTTT; CDR3: CSVIGRGTDTQYF
V: TRBV19; size: .; D: .; J: TRBJ1-6; DNA: TGTGCCAGTGGGATACTCTATAATTCACCCCTCCACTTT; CDR3: CASGILYNSPLHF
V: TRBV5-5; size: .; D: .; J: TRBJ2-7; DNA: TGTGCCAGCAGCGTGATGGGGGAGCAGTACTTC; CDR3: CASSVMGEQYF
V: TRBV4-3; size: .; D: TRBD1; J: TRBJ1-2; DNA: TGCGCCAGCAGTGGAGACAGGGTCTATGGCTACACCTTC; CDR3: CASSGDRVYGYTF
V: TRBV4-3; size: few; D: TRBD2; J: TRBJ2-7; DNA: TGCGCCAGCAGCCTCGGACTAGAGGTCTACAACGAGCAGTACTTC; CDR3: CASSLGLEVYNEQYF
V: TRBV20-1; size: .; D: .; J: TRBJ1-2; DNA: TGCAGTGCTAGAGGCCGATATGGCTACACCTTC; CDR3: CSARGRYGYTF
V: TRBV10-3; size: .; D: .; J: TRBJ1-1; DNA: TGTGCCATCAATCGACAGGAGAACACTGAAGCTTTCTTT; CDR3: CAINRQENTEAFF
V: TRBV14; size: .; D: TRBD2; J: TRBJ2-4; DNA: TGTGCCAGCAGCCAAACTAGCGGACTAGCCAAAAACATTCAGTACTTC; CDR3: CASSQTSGLAKNIQYF
V: TRBV6-2/TRBV6-3; size: .; D: TRBD1; J: TRBJ1-2; DNA: TGTGCCAGCAGTTACTCGACAGGGTATGGCTACACCTTC; CDR3: CASSYSTGYGYTF
V: TRBV7-3; size: .; D: .; J: TRBJ1-2; DNA: TGTGCCAGCAGCGGTATGGGCGGCTATGGCTACACCTTC; CDR3: CASSGMGGYGYTF